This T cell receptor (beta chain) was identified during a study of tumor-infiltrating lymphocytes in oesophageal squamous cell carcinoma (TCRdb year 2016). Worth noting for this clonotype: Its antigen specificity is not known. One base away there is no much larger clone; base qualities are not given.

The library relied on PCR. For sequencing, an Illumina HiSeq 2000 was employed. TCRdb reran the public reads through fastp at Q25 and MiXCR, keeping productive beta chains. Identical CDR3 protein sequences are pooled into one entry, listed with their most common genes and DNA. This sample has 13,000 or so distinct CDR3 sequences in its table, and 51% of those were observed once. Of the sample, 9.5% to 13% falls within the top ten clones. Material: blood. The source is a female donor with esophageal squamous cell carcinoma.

The CDR3 sequence is CASSLAAESYNEQFF. The sequenced DNA: TGTGCCAGCAGCTTAGCGGCGGAATCCTACAATGAGCAGTTCTTC. The chain joins TRBV7-6 to TRBJ2-1; no confident D gene assignment can be made. Taken from cysteine to phenylalanine, the CDR3 has 15 residues. Just CDR3 DNA is preserved here, 45 bases in frame from base 1. CDR1 and CDR2, looked up from the germline V gene, are SGHVS and FNYEAQ. Trimming takes 0 bases from V and 1 base from J, and the germline ends sit 7 bases apart.